This is a list of T cell receptor beta chains from one sample in a study of blood T cell repertoires in COVID-19. Sequencing used immunoSEQ multiplex PCR; TCRdb keeps in-frame clones, though not all of them. Of about 120,000 clones listed, around 86% were seen once; the top ten hold 25% to 35%. What was sequenced was peripheral blood. The receptors were sampled from a woman in her 70s with acute or convalescent COVID-19. The CDR3 runs from the conserved cysteine through the conserved F or W. The order of the fields is D gene, J gene, V gene, clone size, CDR3 protein, CDR3 DNA. A D gene is named only where the DNA matches it firmly. Clone size is stated in some rows and not others, as once, few, many or a class when expanded.

NA | TRBJ2-3 | TRBV28 | NA | CASSGTTDTQYF | TGTGCCAGCAGTGGGACAACAGATACGCAGTATTTT
NA | TRBJ2-1 | TRBV7-9 | NA | CASRPAVGAGNEQFF | TGTGCCAGCAGACCCGCCGTCGGAGCCGGCAATGAGCAGTTCTTC
NA | TRBJ2-2 | TRBV20-1 | few | CSASLGLGTGELFF | TGCAGTGCTAGTCTGGGCCTTGGCACCGGGGAGCTGTTTTTT
NA | TRBJ2-2 | TRBV24-1 | NA | CATSGVGRTTGELFF | TGTGCCACCAGCGGGGTTGGCAGAACGACCGGGGAGCTGTTTTTT
NA | TRBJ2-7 | TRBV28 | NA | CASCAGQLSPLEQYF | TGTGCCAGCTGCGCGGGACAGCTAAGCCCTCTCGAGCAGTACTTC
TRBD2 | TRBJ2-5 | TRBV7-2 | NA | CASSTQVSSGGETQYF | TGTGCCAGCAGCACCCAGGTGTCCAGCGGGGGTGAGACCCAGTACTTC
TRBD2 | TRBJ2-7 | TRBV6-5 | once | CASSYSKAGGREQYF | TGTGCCAGCAGTTACTCGAAGGCGGGGGGGCGCGAGCAGTACTTC
TRBD1 | TRBJ2-7 | TRBV7-9 | once | CASSLPTGVDEQYF | TGTGCCAGCAGCTTACCCACAGGGGTGGACGAGCAGTACTTC
TRBD1 | TRBJ2-1 | TRBV9 | NA | CASGDRGYNEQFF | TGTGCCAGCGGCGACAGGGGATACAATGAGCAGTTCTTC
NA | TRBJ1-1 | TRBV27 | NA | CASRLQGYSEAFF | TGTGCCAGCAGATTGCAGGGGTATTCTGAAGCTTTCTTT
NA | TRBJ2-6 | TRBV3-1/TRBV3-2 | NA | CASSPVSGANVLTF | TGTGCCAGCAGCCCAGTCTCTGGGGCCAACGTCCTGACTTTC
NA | TRBJ1-5 | TRBV10-3 | NA | CAISEGPLVGEPQHF | TGTGCCATCAGTGAGGGACCGCTAGTCGGGGAGCCCCAGCATTTT
TRBD1 | TRBJ1-6 | TRBV4-1 | NA | CASSQDRGTGGYSPLHF | TGCGCCAGCAGCCAAGATCGGGGGACAGGGGGTTATTCACCCCTCCACTTT
TRBD1 | TRBJ1-3 | TRBV5-1 | NA | CASSQGQGGDTIYF | TGCGCCAGCAGCCAGGGACAGGGAGGGGACACCATATATTTT
TRBD1 | TRBJ1-5 | TRBV4-1 | NA | CASSQEGQGGQPQHF | TGCGCCAGCAGCCAAGAGGGGCAGGGGGGTCAGCCCCAGCATTTT
TRBD1 | TRBJ2-1 | TRBV7-3 | NA | CASSPRGSGGRGEQFF | TGTGCCAGCAGCCCCAGGGGGTCAGGGGGCCGGGGCGAGCAGTTCTTC
NA | TRBJ2-5 | TRBV12-3/TRBV12-4 | NA | CASSFPSTQTQYF | TGTGCCAGCAGTTTCCCTAGCACGCAGACCCAGTACTTC
NA | TRBJ1-2 | TRBV4-2 | NA | CASSQALRVVYTF | TGTGCCAGCAGCCAAGCCCTCAGGGTCGTCTACACCTTC
TRBD1 | TRBJ1-1 | TRBV3-1/TRBV3-2 | NA | CASSPRTGNTEAFF | TGTGCCAGCAGCCCACGGACAGGGAACACTGAAGCTTTCTTT
NA | TRBJ1-2 | TRBV9 | NA | CASSVDTGANYGYTF | TGTGCCAGCAGCGTAGACACAGGAGCTAACTATGGCTACACCTTC
TRBD1 | TRBJ1-5 | TRBV6-1 | NA | CASSEYRGGRTQPQHF | TGTGCCAGCAGTGAATACAGGGGGGGACGAACTCAGCCCCAGCATTTT
TRBD2 | TRBJ2-1 | TRBV11-3 | NA | CASSATTSGGVQFF | TGTGCCAGCAGCGCGACGACTAGCGGGGGGGTCCAGTTCTTC
TRBD2 | TRBJ2-3 | TRBV7-2 | NA | CASSLVGLASDTQYF | TGTGCCAGCAGCTTAGTGGGACTAGCATCAGATACGCAGTATTTT
NA | TRBJ1-4 | TRBV29-1 | NA | CSVSGGRHGYEKLFF | TGCAGCGTTTCGGGTGGGAGACATGGATATGAAAAACTGTTTTTT
NA | TRBJ2-1 | TRBV5-8 | NA | CASSSRGFSYNEQFF | TGTGCCAGCAGCTCTCGAGGCTTCTCCTACAATGAGCAGTTCTTC
TRBD2 | TRBJ2-1 | TRBV10-1 | NA | CASMSGGAGNEQFF | TGCGCCAGCATGAGCGGGGGGGCCGGGAATGAGCAGTTCTTC
NA | TRBJ1-4 | TRBV19 | NA | CASSNMEWRKLFF | TGTGCCAGTAGTAACATGGAATGGAGAAAACTGTTTTTT
NA | TRBJ1-1 | TRBV27 | once | CASSEGPRGMTEAFF | TGTGCCAGCAGTGAGGGCCCACGAGGGATGACTGAAGCTTTCTTT
NA | TRBJ1-1 | TRBV27 | NA | CASSPRAMNTEAFF | TGTGCCAGCAGCCCCAGGGCTATGAACACTGAAGCTTTCTTT
NA | TRBJ2-1 | TRBV5-5 | NA | CASSTGARVDSYNEQFF | TGTGCCAGCAGTACTGGCGCGCGGGTAGACTCCTACAATGAGCAGTTCTTC
NA | TRBJ2-3 | TRBV7-2 | NA | CASSLHGASTDTQYF | TGTGCCAGCAGCTTACACGGAGCTAGCACAGATACGCAGTATTTT
NA | TRBJ2-7 | TRBV10-3 | once | CAISADSITYEQYF | TGTGCCATCAGTGCGGACAGTATAACCTACGAGCAGTACTTC
TRBD2 | TRBJ2-1 | TRBV10-2 | NA | CASSESLAEYNEQFF | TGCGCCAGCAGTGAGTCACTAGCGGAGTACAATGAGCAGTTCTTC
NA | TRBJ1-5 | TRBV19 | NA | CASSIGRGKGGGPQHF | TGTGCCAGTAGTATAGGTAGAGGGAAGGGAGGGGGGCCCCAGCATTTT
NA | TRBJ1-1 | TRBV28 | NA | CASSLRGGWTEAFF | TGTGCCAGCAGTTTACGGGGGGGATGGACTGAAGCTTTCTTT
NA | TRBJ1-4 | TRBV29-1 | NA | CSVDRSGAEKLFF | TGCAGCGTTGACAGGTCTGGGGCTGAAAAACTGTTTTTT
TRBD2 | TRBJ2-3 | TRBV5-4 | NA | CASRGDYSSTDTQYF | TGTGCCAGCCGGGGGGACTACTCTAGCACAGATACGCAGTATTTT
TRBD1 | TRBJ2-7 | TRBV3-1/TRBV3-2 | NA | CASSQAGRGLYEQYF | TGTGCCAGCAGCCAAGCGGGCAGGGGGCTGTACGAGCAGTACTTC
TRBD2 | TRBJ2-7 | TRBV30 | NA | CAWSVFDRVTSGGVSNYEQYF | TGTGCCTGGAGTGTTTTTGATCGAGTGACTAGCGGGGGGGTAAGCAACTACGAGCAGTACTTC
NA | TRBJ2-7 | TRBV5-1 | NA | CASSYLGAPSYEQYF | TGCGCCAGCAGCTACCTGGGGGCCCCTTCCTACGAGCAGTACTTC
TRBD1 | TRBJ1-6 | TRBV7-2 | NA | CASSLTTGVNSPLHF | TGTGCCAGCAGCTTAACGACAGGGGTCAATTCACCCCTCCACTTT
NA | TRBJ2-3 | TRBV13 | NA | CASSNQEHTDTQYF | TGTGCCAGCAGCAACCAAGAACACACAGATACGCAGTATTTT
TRBD1 | TRBJ2-2 | TRBV18 | NA | CASSLWTGTNTGELFF | TGTGCCAGCTCACTTTGGACAGGGACGAACACCGGGGAGCTGTTTTTT
NA | TRBJ1-5 | TRBV2 | NA | CASTGQLGNQPQHF | TGTGCCAGCACCGGACAATTGGGCAATCAGCCCCAGCATTTT
NA | TRBJ1-1 | TRBV12-3/TRBV12-4 | NA | CASTPTGPTEAFF | TGTGCCAGCACCCCGACAGGCCCAACTGAAGCTTTCTTT
NA | TRBJ2-3 | TRBV6-4 | NA | CASSDSGYSTDTQYF | TGTGCCAGCAGTGACAGCGGGTATAGCACAGATACGCAGTATTTT
TRBD2 | TRBJ2-4 | TRBV24-1 | once | CATSDSAGTALNIQYF | TGTGCCACCAGTGATTCAGCGGGGACGGCTTTAAACATTCAGTACTTC
NA | TRBJ1-2 | TRBV6-6 | NA | CASSYGRVVYGYTF | TGTGCCAGCAGTTACGGCAGGGTCGTTTATGGCTACACCTTC
NA | TRBJ2-7 | TRBV6-5 | NA | CASSPETPGGEQYF | TGTGCCAGCAGTCCCGAAACCCCGGGTGGCGAGCAGTACTTC
TRBD1 | TRBJ1-3 | TRBV6-4 | NA | CASSGGQGPPSGNTIYF | TGTGCCAGCAGTGGGGGACAGGGCCCGCCTTCTGGAAACACCATATATTTT
TRBD1 | TRBJ2-7 | TRBV19 | few | CASSMGGQGWNYEQYF | TGTGCCAGTAGTATGGGAGGACAGGGTTGGAACTACGAGCAGTACTTC
NA | TRBJ2-1 | TRBV28 | NA | CASSTAGATYNEQFF | TGTGCCAGCAGTACCGCGGGGGCAACCTACAATGAGCAGTTCTTC
TRBD1 | TRBJ1-6 | TRBV6-2/TRBV6-3 | NA | CASSRDRVNSPLHF | TGTGCCAGCAGCCGGGACAGGGTGAATTCACCCCTCCACTTT
TRBD1 | TRBJ2-7 | TRBV5-4 | NA | CASSPGQGLPYEQYF | TGTGCCAGCAGCCCAGGACAGGGCCTACCCTACGAGCAGTACTTC